Sequencing of this T cell receptor beta chain was carried out in a study of T-cell memory formation after mild COVID-19. Background on the study: TCR clusters largely stayed donor specific. Notes on the study in general: Mainly in CM and EM were contracting CD4+ clones; CD8+ were in EMRA.

TCRdb re-called the 5' RACE reads with MiXCR, one entry per CDR3 protein. The table has fewer than 300,000 distinct CDR3 sequences, over 15% seen once. This CDR3 is 13 amino acids long. The germline V gene encodes CDR1 LNHNV and CDR2 YYDKDF (reference sequence). Deletions cut 1 base from V and 14 bases from J, with 15 bases between. Note on this clonotype: Its antigen is still unknown.

This rearrangement joins TRBV15 to TRBJ2-4; D unclear. The TCR sequence derives from a man younger than 30 who had mild COVID-19 (a few samples of this study predate the infection). Cell type and time point are not known. Sequenced sample: PBMCs or a T cell subset sorted from them (not recorded which). Here the CDR3 reads CATSRGTGRSEYF. Written as DNA, the CDR3 is TGTGCCACCAGCAGAGGTACGGGCCGGTCGGAGTACTTC.